Sequencing of this T cell receptor (beta chain) was carried out in a study of CXCR3-negative and CXCR3-positive naive CD8 T cells. The CDR3 runs 15 residues. Germline loops: CDR1 SGHKS, CDR2 YYEKEE (reference sequence). UMI-labeled TRB cDNA libraries were prepared by 5' RACE. TCRdb processed the 5' RACE reads again and assigns one entry to each CDR3 protein, with no DNA. This sample's table has over 35,000 distinct CDR3 sequences. The sequence was obtained from a human donor in good health. Some clones in this sample may be carry-over from other donors' samples. The sequencing sample was made of naive CXCR3- CD8+ T cells from blood. Subset specified: CD45RO-CCR7+CD27+CD95- naive CD8+ T cells lacking CXCR3 (TNR3-). This chain uses TRBV5-5 with TRBJ2-7; TCRdb designates TRBD2, a call that cannot be tested without DNA. CDR3 amino acids: CASSFTSNSVYEQYF.